Each of the 12 T cell receptor beta chains below was sequenced from the same sample in a study of human CD8 memory T cell subsets. TCR beta was sequenced from UMI-tagged 5' RACE libraries. TCRdb reprocessed the 5' RACE reads; each CDR3 protein has one entry and no DNA is given. The listing records roughly 9,300 distinct CDR3 sequences. Source material: CD8+ stem-like memory T cells (TSCM and TCM) sorted from PBMCs. Indicated subset: stem-like memory CD8 T cells (TSTEM), CCR7+ PD-1- TIGIT-. The receptor set was obtained from a human donor in good health.

The J gene is TRBJ2-1, the V gene TRBV10-1; TCRdb gives TRBD2 as the D gene, but with no DNA this cannot be confirmed. The V gene's germline CDR1 is WNHNN and CDR2 SYGVQD (reference sequence). The length of the CDR3 is 14 residues. The CDR3 loop is CASSERLGYNEQFF.

This clonotype ranks as medium-sized in terms of frequency. The chain carries TRBV4-2 and TRBJ1-1. Germline assignment: CDR1 LGHNA and CDR2 YNFKEQ. The CDR3 extends over 13 amino acids. This CDR3 reads CASSQGLGQEAFF.

The chain carries TRBV6-5 and TRBJ1-1; TCRdb's D gene call, TRBD1, goes unchecked for lack of DNA. The germline gives CDR1 MNHEY, CDR2 SVGAGI. The CDR3 sequence is 14 residues long. CDR3: CASSYRGWGTEAFF.

The V gene is TRBV2, the J gene TRBJ2-7; without DNA, the TCRdb call of TRBD1 cannot be checked. CDR3 length equals 14 residues. Germline CDR1 and CDR2: SNHLY and FYNNEI. The CDR3 protein is CASSDGGQGYEQYF.

V is TRBV10-3 and J is TRBJ2-7; as DNA is missing, the TRBD2 call by TCRdb cannot be tested. The CDR3 covers 13 residues. Germline loops: CDR1 ENHRY, CDR2 SYGVKD. CDR3 sequence: CAIRQGPHYEQYF.

V usage is TRBV24-1 and J usage is TRBJ2-3; TCRdb selects TRBD2, and the lack of DNA leaves this call unchecked. The CDR3 runs 18 residues. Germline V gene sequence: CDR1 KGHDR, CDR2 SFDVKD. CDR3: CATSDRTRTSGGSDTQYF.

This clonotype is deemed medium-sized (0.01 to 0.1%) by its frequency. The chain employs TRBV19 and TRBJ1-2; the TRBD1 assignment by TCRdb is unverifiable without DNA. CDR1 and CDR2 from the germline V gene are LNHDA and SQIVND (reference sequence). CDR3 length equals 14 residues. CDR3 in amino acids: CASSMTGGGYGYTF.

This clonotype shows up as medium-sized by frequency. This sequence joins TRBV19 and TRBJ2-2. The CDR3 consists of 16 residues. Per germline, CDR1 LNHDA and CDR2 SQIVND (reference sequence). CDR3 sequence: CASTLDGFLNTGELFF.

The J gene is TRBJ2-5, the V gene TRBV4-3; the TCRdb call, TRBD2, lacks DNA for checking. Germline V gene sequence: CDR1 LGHNA, CDR2 YSLEER. The CDR3 is 15 amino acids. The CDR3 here is CASSQDWRSQETQYF.

The J gene is TRBJ1-1, the V gene TRBV5-6; the D call from TCRdb, TRBD1, cannot be confirmed without DNA. The CDR3 is 14 amino acids. The germline V gene has CDR1 SGHDT and CDR2 YYEEEE. CDR3 protein: CASSLVAHDTEAFF. The full variable domain, with the rest looked up from reference TRBV5-6 and TRBJ1-1, is DAGVTQSPTHLIKTRGQQVTLRCSPKSGHDTVSWYQQALGQGPQFIFQYYEEEERQRGNFPDRFSGHQFPNYSSELNVNALLLGDSALYLCASSLVAHDTEAFFGQGTRLTVV.

The chain recombines TRBV4-1 with TRBJ2-7. There are 16 residues in the CDR3. Germline V gene data show CDR1 as MGHRA and CDR2 as YSYEKL. Here the CDR3 reads CASSQDNSHPSYEQYF.

The chain recombines TRBV6-5 with TRBJ2-5; the D call of TRBD1 rests on TCRdb alone, since no DNA is present to check it. This CDR3 region has 16 residues. The germline V gene encodes CDR1 MNHEY and CDR2 SVGAGI. The chain's CDR3 is CASSLTGTGTKETQYF.